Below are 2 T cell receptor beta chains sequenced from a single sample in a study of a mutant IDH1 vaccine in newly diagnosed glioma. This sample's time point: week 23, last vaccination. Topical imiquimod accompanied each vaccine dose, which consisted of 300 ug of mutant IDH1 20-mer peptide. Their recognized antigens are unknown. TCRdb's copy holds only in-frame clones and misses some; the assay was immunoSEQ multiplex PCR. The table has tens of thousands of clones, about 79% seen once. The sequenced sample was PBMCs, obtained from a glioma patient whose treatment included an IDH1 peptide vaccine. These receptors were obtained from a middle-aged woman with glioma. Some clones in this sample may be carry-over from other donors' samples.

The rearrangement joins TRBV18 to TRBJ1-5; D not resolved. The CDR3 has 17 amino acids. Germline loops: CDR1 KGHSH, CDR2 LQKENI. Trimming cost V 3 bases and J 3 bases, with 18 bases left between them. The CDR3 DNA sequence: TGTGCCAGCTCACCGACCTTTCTGGCACCCCACAATCAGCCCCAGCATTTT. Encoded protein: CASSPTFLAPHNQPQHF.

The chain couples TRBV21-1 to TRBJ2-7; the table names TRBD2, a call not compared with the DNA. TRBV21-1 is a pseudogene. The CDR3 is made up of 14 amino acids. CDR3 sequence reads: CASSKPQRGYEQYF. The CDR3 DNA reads TGTGCCAGCAGCAAGCCCCAGCGGGGGTACGAGCAGTACTTC.